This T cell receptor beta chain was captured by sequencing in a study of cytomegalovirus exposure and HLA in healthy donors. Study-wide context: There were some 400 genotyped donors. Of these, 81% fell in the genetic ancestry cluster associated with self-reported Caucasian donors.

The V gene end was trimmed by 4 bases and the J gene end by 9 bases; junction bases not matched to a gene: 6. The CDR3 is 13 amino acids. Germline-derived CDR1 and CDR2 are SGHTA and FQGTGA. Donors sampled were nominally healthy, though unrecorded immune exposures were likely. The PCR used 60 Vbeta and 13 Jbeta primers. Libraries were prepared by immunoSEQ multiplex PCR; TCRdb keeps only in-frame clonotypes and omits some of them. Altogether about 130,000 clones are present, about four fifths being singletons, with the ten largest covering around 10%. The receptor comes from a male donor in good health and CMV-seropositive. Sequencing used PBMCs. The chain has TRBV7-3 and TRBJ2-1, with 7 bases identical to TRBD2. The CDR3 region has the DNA TGTGCCAGCAGCTCCGGACTAGGCGGTGAGCAGTTCTTC. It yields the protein CASSSGLGGEQFF. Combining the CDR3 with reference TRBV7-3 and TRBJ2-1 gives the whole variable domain GAGVSQTPSNKVTEKGKYVELRCDPISGHTALYWYRQSLGQGPEFLIYFQGTGAADDSGLPNDRFFAVRPEGSVSTLKIQRTERGDSAVYLCASSSGLGGEQFFGPGTRLTVL.